This TCR beta chain was obtained from a study of control samples from healthy donors and cancer patients. In this sample, this clone turned up a few times. The CDR3 is 24 amino acids. CDR1 and CDR2 from the germline V gene are KGHDR and SFDVKD. Trimming cost V 7 bases and J 3 bases; bases outside gene matches: 34. Libraries were prepared by immunoSEQ multiplex PCR; TCRdb keeps only in-frame clonotypes and omits some of them. Among 6,000 to 8,500 clones listed, 65% to 80% were seen once. The V and J genes are TRBV24-1 and TRBJ1-1; TRBD1 agrees at 10 bases. The sequence derives from a male donor with melanoma. Input material: formalin-fixed, paraffin-embedded tissue. The CDR3 sequence is CATRRRSAGWGPVSGTGVDTEAFF. CDR3 bases: TGTGCCACCAGGAGGCGTAGCGCGGGTTGGGGTCCGGTTTCCGGGACAGGGGTCGACACTGAAGCTTTCTTT.